This entry lists 2 T cell receptor beta chains sequenced from one sample in a study of radiation and T cells in renal cell carcinoma. Time point here: blood 4 weeks post-SBRT, at nephrectomy. Stated treatment: 15 Gy SBRT to primary tumor, nephrectomy 4 weeks later. The repertoire was sequenced with immunoSEQ multiplex PCR; TCRdb's copy has only in-frame clones and lacks some. The sample lists about 150,000 clones; 75% to 90% were seen once. Here the sequenced sample was blood, taken from a patient whose treatment included radiotherapy and nephrectomy. These receptors all come from a woman aged 45-59 years with renal cell carcinoma.

The rearrangement uses TRBV19 and TRBJ1-1, with no clear D. Trimming took off 5 bases at V and 5 bases at J, with 12 bases between the two ends. Germline CDR1 reads LNHDA; CDR2 reads SQIVND (reference sequence). The CDR3 spans 13 residues. CDR3 loop: CASSGWTETEAFF. CDR3 nucleotide sequence: TGTGCCAGTAGTGGCTGGACGGAAACTGAAGCTTTCTTT. The whole variable domain, filled in from reference TRBV19 and TRBJ1-1, reads DGGITQSPKYLFRKEGQNVTLSCEQNLNHDAMYWYRQDPGQGLRLIYYSQIVNDFQKGDIAEGYSVSREKKESFPLTVTSAQKNPTAFYLCASSGWTETEAFFGQGTRLTVV.

On this clone: This likely comes from a read error, as the CDR3 has no conserved phenylalanine or tryptophan at its end. This rearrangement joins TRBV30 to TRBJ1-6; 9 bases match TRBD1. CDR3 length: 15 amino acids. Germline V gene data show CDR1 as GTSNPN and CDR2 as SVGIG (reference sequence). The ends lost 2 bases at V and 5 bases at J; junction bases unmatched: 4. In DNA form, the CDR3 reads TGTGCCTGGAGTCCCCGGACAGGGGATAATTCACCCCTCCACCTT. Translated, it gives CAWSPRTGDNSPLHL.